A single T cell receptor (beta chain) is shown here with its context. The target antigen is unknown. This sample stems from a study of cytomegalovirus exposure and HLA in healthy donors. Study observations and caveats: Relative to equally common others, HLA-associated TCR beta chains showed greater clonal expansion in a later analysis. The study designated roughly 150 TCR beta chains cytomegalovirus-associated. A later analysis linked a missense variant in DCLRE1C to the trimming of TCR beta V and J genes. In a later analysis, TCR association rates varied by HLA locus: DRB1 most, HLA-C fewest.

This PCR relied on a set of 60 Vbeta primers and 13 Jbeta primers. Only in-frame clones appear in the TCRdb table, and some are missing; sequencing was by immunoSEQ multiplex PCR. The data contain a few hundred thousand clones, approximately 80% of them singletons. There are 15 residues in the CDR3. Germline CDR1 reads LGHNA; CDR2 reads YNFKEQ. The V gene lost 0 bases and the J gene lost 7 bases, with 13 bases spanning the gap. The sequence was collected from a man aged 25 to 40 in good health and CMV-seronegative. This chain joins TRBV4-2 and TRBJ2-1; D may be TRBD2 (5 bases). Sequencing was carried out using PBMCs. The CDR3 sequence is CASSQETRSGNEQFF. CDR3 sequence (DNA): TGTGCCAGCAGCCAAGAAACCCGTTCGGGGAATGAGCAGTTCTTC.